This passage covers 13 T cell receptor beta chains from one sample sequenced in a study of vaccination and CD4 T cells after COVID-19. The antigens for these receptors are not known. Oncomine TCR Beta short-read sequencing was applied to DNA from cultured CD4+ T cells. Using its own MiXCR run on the PCR reads, TCRdb lists one record per CDR3 protein. The data show about 19,000 distinct CDR3 sequences, under 25% seen once. Treatment denoted: approximately nine-day PBMC culture with coronavirus spike peptide pools or control peptides (ViraFEST assay). Sequenced input: cultured CD4+ T cells from blood. The source of these receptors is a human donor with COVID-19.

This clonotype has only a few counts. The V gene is TRBV25-1, the J gene TRBJ2-7; D gene ambiguous. The CDR3 spans 13 residues. Germline V gene lookup returns CDR1 MGHDK and CDR2 SYGVNS. Between the trimmed V and J ends, which lost 4 bases and 7 bases, there was a span of 14 bases. The CDR3 DNA follows: TGTGCCAGCAGTGGGCATATAGGGCAAGAGCAGTACTTC. Translation: CASSGHIGQEQYF.

This clonotype was found a few times. The chain employs TRBV7-8 and TRBJ2-5; 10 nucleotides match TRBD1. Per the germline V gene, CDR1 is SGHVS and CDR2 is FQNEAQ. The junction had 8 bases not matched to a gene; V was cut back by 5 bases and J by 5 bases. This CDR3 has 15 residues. The CDR3 reads CASSPRQGAVETQYF. For the CDR3, the DNA is TGTGCCAGCAGCCCTAGACAGGGGGCCGTGGAGACCCAGTACTTC.

This clonotype was seen a few times. The gene calls are TRBV12-3 or TRBV12-4 and TRBJ1-2; TRBD1 agrees at 7 bases. V dropped 5 bases and J dropped 3; count of bases not matched to a gene: 12. This CDR3 has 16 residues. DNA of the CDR3: TGTGCCAGCAGTCGGGGGACAGCGGGGTATGACTATGGCTACACCTTC. Encoded protein: CASSRGTAGYDYGYTF.

The chain couples TRBV2 to TRBJ2-3; the D gene could be TRBD1 or TRBD2 (6 bases each). Germline V gene sequence: CDR1 SNHLY, CDR2 FYNNEI. The CDR3 covers 14 residues. V was cut by 9 bases and J by 8 bases, with 21 bases left in between. CDR3 sequence (DNA): TGTGCCAGTGAAATCGTAGACGAGGGGGGTACGCAGTATTTT. It encodes CASEIVDEGGTQYF.

CDR3: CASSLVPSSEKLFF. CDR3 DNA: TGTGCCAGCAGCTTAGTCCCAAGTTCTGAAAAACTGTTTTTT. The V gene is TRBV11-2, the J gene TRBJ1-4; D is uncertain. This CDR3 region has 14 residues. Germline assignment: CDR1 SGHAT and CDR2 FQNNGV. V lost 1 base, J lost 7 bases, and 10 bases lay in between.

The chain is built from TRBV2 and TRBJ1-2; D is ambiguous. V gave up 6 bases and J gave up 4 bases, with 18 bases separating them. Germline lookup yields CDR1 SNHLY and CDR2 FYNNEI. The CDR3 is 15 amino acids. CDR3: CASSPEEGKGYGYTF. As DNA, the CDR3 is TGTGCCAGCAGCCCGGAAGAGGGAAAGGGCTATGGCTACACCTTC. Full variable domain (outside the CDR3, taken from reference TRBV2 and TRBJ1-2): EPEVTQTPSHQVTQMGQEVILRCVPISNHLYFYWYRQILGQKVEFLVSFYNNEISEKSEIFDDQFSVERPDGSNFTLKIRSTKLEDSAMYFCASSPEEGKGYGYTFGSGTRLTVV.

This clonotype is medium-sized in the sample. The chain employs TRBV19 and TRBJ1-5; D unresolved. The germline CDR1 and CDR2 sequences are LNHDA and SQIVND (reference sequence). The ends were cut back, 5 bases at V and 7 bases at J, with 12 bases in the middle. The CDR3 covers 13 residues. CDR3 nucleotide sequence: TGTGCCAGTAGTTTCGGGATCGGGCAGCCCCAGCATTTT. This gives the protein CASSFGIGQPQHF.

This clonotype was picked up a small number of times. The chain links TRBV19 to TRBJ1-2, with a weak D call TRBD1 (6 bases). The CDR3 is made up of 16 amino acids. From germline, CDR1 is LNHDA and CDR2 SQIVND (reference sequence). Trimming shortened V by 5 bases and J by 2 bases, and 18 bases separated the two germline ends. The CDR3 reads CASSSGSTGKNYGYTF. As DNA, the CDR3 is TGTGCCAGTAGTTCTGGGTCAACAGGGAAGAACTATGGCTACACCTTC.

The chain links TRBV5-1 to TRBJ2-4; 10 bases are a match to TRBD1. The CDR3 is 14 amino acids. The V gene's germline CDR1 is SGHRS and CDR2 YFSETQ. V dropped 7 bases and J dropped 7; count of bases not matched to a gene: 8. The CDR3 loop is CASFPGQGSNIQYF. CDR3 sequence (DNA): TGCGCCAGCTTTCCGGGACAGGGGTCGAACATTCAGTACTTC. Full variable domain (rest looked up from reference TRBV5-1 and TRBJ2-4): KAGVTQTPRYLIKTRGQQVTLSCSPISGHRSVSWYQQTPGQGLQFLFEYFSETQRNKGNFPGRFSGRQFSNSRSEMNVSTLELGDSALYLCASFPGQGSNIQYFGAGTRLSVL.

This chain joins TRBV20-1 and TRBJ2-7; 10 bases are shared with TRBD2. The J segment lost 6 bases and the V segment lost 4 bases, leaving 18 bases of the junction unmatched. This CDR3 has 17 amino acids. Germline V gene data show CDR1 as DFQATT and CDR2 as SNEGSKA (reference sequence). The CDR3 DNA is TGCAGTGCTACTAAGGGACTAGCGAGGAGTCAGGGCTCCGAGCAGTACTTC. Encoded protein: CSATKGLARSQGSEQYF.

This clonotype was seen a handful of times. This rearrangement joins TRBV2 to TRBJ2-7; TRBD1 might be the D (6 bases). This CDR3 comprises 14 residues. CDR1 and CDR2 from the germline V gene are SNHLY and FYNNEI. Trimming cost V 7 bases and J 6 bases, with 19 bases left between them. CDR3 sequence reads: CASTTGIRSLEQYF. CDR3 nucleotide sequence: TGTGCCAGCACCACAGGGATCCGAAGCCTCGAGCAGTACTTC.

The chain recombines TRBV6-1 with TRBJ2-7, with TRBD2 identical over 14 bases. J gave up 1 base and V 6 bases, and 8 bases lay outside the gene matches. The CDR3 is 17 residues long. CDR1 and CDR2 from the germline V gene are MNHNS and SASEGT. The DNA of the CDR3 is TGTGCCAGCAGACCCCCGACTAGCGGGGGGGGATCCTACGAGCAGTACTTC. Translated: CASRPPTSGGGSYEQYF.

This clonotype turned up a few times. V and J are TRBV19 and TRBJ1-5, with D perhaps matching TRBD1 (5 bases). CDR1 is LNHDA, CDR2 SQIVND, per germline (reference sequence). There are 16 residues in the CDR3. The ends were cut back, 3 bases at V and 2 bases at J, with 14 bases in the middle. The CDR3 DNA follows: TGTGCCAGTAGTATCCCCGGCCAGGGAGGCAATCAGCCCCAGCATTTT. This gives the protein CASSIPGQGGNQPQHF.